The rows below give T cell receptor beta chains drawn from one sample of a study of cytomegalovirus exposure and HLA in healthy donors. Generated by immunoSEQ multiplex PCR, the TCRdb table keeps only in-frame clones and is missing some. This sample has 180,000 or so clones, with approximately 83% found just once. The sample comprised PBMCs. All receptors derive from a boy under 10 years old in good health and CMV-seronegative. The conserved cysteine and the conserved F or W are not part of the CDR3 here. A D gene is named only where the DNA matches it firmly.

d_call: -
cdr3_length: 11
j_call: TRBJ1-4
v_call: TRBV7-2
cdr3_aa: ASSLRPPEKLF

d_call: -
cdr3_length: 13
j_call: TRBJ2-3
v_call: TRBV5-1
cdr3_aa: ASSLTGILTDTQY

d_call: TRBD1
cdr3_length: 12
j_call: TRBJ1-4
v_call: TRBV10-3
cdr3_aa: AISEGQGGEKLF

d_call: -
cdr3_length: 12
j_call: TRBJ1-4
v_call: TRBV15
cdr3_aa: ATSRRSGNEKLF

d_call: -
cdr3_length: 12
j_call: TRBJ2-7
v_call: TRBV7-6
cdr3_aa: ASSLALGGGEQY

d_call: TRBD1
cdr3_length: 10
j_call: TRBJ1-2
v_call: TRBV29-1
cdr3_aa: SGRQGADGYT

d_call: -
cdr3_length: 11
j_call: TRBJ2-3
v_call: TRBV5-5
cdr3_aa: ASNVAGADTQY

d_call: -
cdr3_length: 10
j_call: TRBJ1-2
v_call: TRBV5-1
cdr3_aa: ASSLDERDYT

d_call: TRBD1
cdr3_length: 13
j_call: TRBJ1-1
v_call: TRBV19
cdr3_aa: ASSRGQGVGTEAF

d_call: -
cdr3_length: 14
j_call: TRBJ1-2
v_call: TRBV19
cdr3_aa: ASSILEGVRGYGYT

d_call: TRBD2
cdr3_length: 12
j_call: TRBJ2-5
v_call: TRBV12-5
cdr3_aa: ASGSTSRGETQY

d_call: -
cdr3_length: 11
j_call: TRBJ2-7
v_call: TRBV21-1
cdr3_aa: ASSRGSCHEQY

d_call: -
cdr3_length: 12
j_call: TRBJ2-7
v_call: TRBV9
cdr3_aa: ASSVFSGSYEQY

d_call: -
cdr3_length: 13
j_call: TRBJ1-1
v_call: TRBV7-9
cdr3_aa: ASSPLMGGETEAF

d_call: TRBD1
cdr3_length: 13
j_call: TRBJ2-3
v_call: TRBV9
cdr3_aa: AGSVRGQSTDTQY

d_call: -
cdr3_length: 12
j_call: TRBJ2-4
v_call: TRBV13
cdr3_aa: ASSSKLAKNIQY

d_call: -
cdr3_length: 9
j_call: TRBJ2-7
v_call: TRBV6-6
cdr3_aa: ASSYEVEQY

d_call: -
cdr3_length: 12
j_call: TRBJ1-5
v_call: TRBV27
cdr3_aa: ASRVGGDNQPQH